This entry lists 11 T cell receptor beta chains sequenced from one sample in a study of T-cell memory formation after mild COVID-19. TCRdb redid the calling of the 5' RACE reads with MiXCR, one entry per CDR3 protein. The data show some 290,000 distinct CDR3 sequences, around 16% seen once. Material for sequencing was PBMCs or a T cell subset sorted from them (not recorded which). These receptors all come from a man aged 18 to 30 who had mild COVID-19 (a few samples of this study predate the infection). Cell type and time point are not known.

The J gene is TRBJ1-2, the V gene TRBV5-1, with a tentative D call TRBD1 (6 bases). V lost 0 bases, J lost 5 bases, and 14 bases lay in between. Germline CDR1 reads SGHRS; CDR2 reads YFSETQ. The CDR3 spans 15 residues. This CDR3 is CASSLDLRGGYGYTF. The CDR3 DNA sequence: TGCGCCAGCAGCTTGGACCTCAGGGGTGGTTATGGCTACACCTTC. The full variable domain, completed using reference TRBV5-1 and TRBJ1-2, is KAGVTQTPRYLIKTRGQQVTLSCSPISGHRSVSWYQQTPGQGLQFLFEYFSETQRNKGNFPGRFSGRQFSNSRSEMNVSTLELGDSALYLCASSLDLRGGYGYTFGSGTRLTVV.

This clonotype was seen at least ten times. The CDR3 sequence is CSASPGGELFF. CDR3 DNA: TGCAGTGCTAGTCCCGGCGGGGAGCTGTTTTTT. V gene TRBV20-1 combines with J gene TRBJ2-2, with D unclear. V lost 3 bases to trimming and J lost 7 bases, with 6 bases between them. The CDR3 totals 11 residues. The germline V gene encodes CDR1 DFQATT and CDR2 SNEGSKA (reference sequence).

This clonotype was seen a handful of times. This chain joins TRBV6-5 and TRBJ2-3; tentative D call: TRBD1 (6 bases). This CDR3 has 16 residues. V lost 0 bases and J lost 2, with 12 bases in between. In germline, CDR1 is MNHEY, CDR2 SVGAGI. In DNA, the CDR3 is TGTGCCAGCAGTTACTCCTTGACAGGCCCCACAGATACGCAGTATTTT. This translates into CASSYSLTGPTDTQYF.

DNA for the CDR3: TGTGCCAGCAGCACGAACAGGGGGCGAGTGCCTGAAGCTTTCTTT. Translation: CASSTNRGRVPEAFF. The chain carries TRBV11-2 and TRBJ1-1, with 9 bases matching TRBD1. Trimming cost V 5 bases and J 6 bases; bases outside gene matches: 10. Germline V gene data show CDR1 as SGHAT and CDR2 as FQNNGV. This CDR3 is 15 amino acids long.

The CDR3 loop reads CASSQDTGGRYGYTF. CDR3 nucleotide sequence: TGCGCCAGCAGCCAAGACACAGGGGGAAGGTATGGCTACACCTTC. The chain recombines TRBV4-3 with TRBJ1-2; TRBD1 matches 8 bases. The CDR3 spans 15 residues. J gave up 5 bases and V 0 bases, and 5 bases lay outside the gene matches. Germline CDR1 LGHNA, CDR2 YSLEER.

The chain combines TRBV7-2 with TRBJ2-7; tentative D call: TRBD2 (6 bases). This CDR3 is built from 15 residues. With 3 bases removed from V and 4 bases from J, the gap between germline ends came to 16 bases. The V gene's germline CDR1 is SGHTA and CDR2 FQGNSA. This CDR3 reads CASSFYPVGGYEQYF. The CDR3 DNA reads TGTGCCAGCAGCTTTTACCCGGTCGGGGGATACGAGCAGTACTTC.

This clonotype was counted between two and nine times. The rearrangement uses TRBV10-3 and TRBJ1-2; D perhaps matches TRBD1 (5 bases). Germline CDR1 is ENHRY and CDR2 is SYGVKD. The V gene lost 6 bases and the J gene lost 0 bases, with 23 bases spanning the gap. The CDR3 spans 18 residues. CDR3 protein: CAIRENLRTLNPNYGYTF. The CDR3 region has the DNA TGTGCCATCAGAGAAAATCTGAGGACACTCAACCCTAACTATGGCTACACCTTC.

V and J are TRBV3-1 and TRBJ1-2; 7 positions agree with TRBD1. V shed 11 bases, J shed 8 bases, and the junction held 11 bases outside the gene matches. The CDR3 contains 12 residues. Looked up from germline, CDR1 is LGHDT and CDR2 is YNNKEL (reference sequence). Here the CDR3 DNA reads TGTGCCGGGCAGGACAGGACGGGAGGCTACACCTTC. Translation gives CAGQDRTGGYTF. Supplemented by reference TRBV3-1 and TRBJ1-2, the full variable domain reads DTAVSQTPKYLVTQMGNDKSIKCEQNLGHDTMYWYKQDSKKFLKIMFSYNNKELIINETVPNRFSPKSPDKAHLNLHINSLELGDSAVYFCAGQDRTGGYTFGSGTRLTVV.

This clonotype was seen more than once but under ten times. The rearrangement uses TRBV7-2 and TRBJ2-3, with a possible D match to TRBD2 (6 bases). The CDR3 sequence is 15 residues long. The V end lost 1 base, the J end lost 2 bases, and 10 bases lay between the germline ends. The germline CDR1 and CDR2 sequences are SGHTA and FQGNSA. The CDR3 DNA is TGTGCCAGCAGCTTAGGAAAGCGGGCCACAGATACGCAGTATTTT. Translation: CASSLGKRATDTQYF.

The J gene is TRBJ2-1, the V gene TRBV12-3 or TRBV12-4, with a tentative D call TRBD1 (5 bases). With 6 bases removed from V and 0 bases from J, the gap between germline ends came to 12 bases. This CDR3 has 15 residues. This chain's CDR3 is CASSRQMSSYNEQFF. CDR3 DNA sequence: TGTGCCAGCAGCCGACAGATGAGCTCCTACAATGAGCAGTTCTTC.

This clonotype has a handful of counts. V and J are TRBV6-5 and TRBJ1-1, with unresolved D. The CDR3 consists of 15 residues. Germline CDR1 reads MNHEY; CDR2 reads SVGAGI. The V gene lost 0 bases and the J gene lost 4 bases, with 12 bases spanning the gap. The CDR3 nucleotides are TGTGCCAGCAGTTACTCCGGAGTAGCGGGCACTGAAGCTTTCTTT. It encodes CASSYSGVAGTEAFF.